The rows below give T cell receptor beta chains drawn from one sample of a study of cytomegalovirus exposure and HLA in healthy donors. Using immunoSEQ multiplex PCR, the repertoire was profiled, and TCRdb retains in-frame clones only, with some absent. The data hold under 200,000 clones, with over 75% observed a single time. Material for sequencing was PBMCs. These receptors came from a woman aged 30 to 39 in good health and CMV-seronegative. The CDR3 runs from the conserved cysteine through the conserved F or W. D genes are given only for firm matches. Not every row has a clone size; where given, it reads once, few, many or a size class.

size	J	D	V	DNA	CDR3
few	TRBJ1-6	TRBD1	TRBV14	TGTGCCAGCAGCCAAGGTCAGGGGGCAAATTCACCCCTCCACTTT	CASSQGQGANSPLHF
NA	TRBJ2-5	TRBD2	TRBV18	TGTGCCAGCTCCGAGGGACTAGCGGGGGGGAATCAAGAGACCCAGTACTTC	CASSEGLAGGNQETQYF
few	TRBJ1-1	NA	TRBV21-1	TGTGCCAGCAGCAGGGGACATGAAGCTTTCTTT	CASSRGHEAFF
NA	TRBJ1-1	NA	TRBV9	TGTGCCAGCAGCGTAGGAGGGGGGGCTGAAGCTTTCTTT	CASSVGGGAEAFF
NA	TRBJ1-1	NA	TRBV5-1	TGCGCCAGCAGCCCGCGCCCTCAACTATTCCTGAACACTGAAGCTTTCTTT	CASSPRPQLFLNTEAFF
few	TRBJ2-5	TRBD2	TRBV18	TGTGCCAGCTCCGGGGGGGATCAAGAGACCCAGTACTTC	CASSGGDQETQYF
NA	TRBJ2-5	NA	TRBV4-1	TGCGCCAGCAGCAGCGGGCCGACCCAAGAGACCCAGTACTTC	CASSSGPTQETQYF
NA	TRBJ2-3	NA	TRBV18	TGTGCCAGCTCACCACCTCGGGGGGCAGGGGGCGCCAACACAGATACGCAGTATTTT	CASSPPRGAGGANTDTQYF
NA	TRBJ1-3	TRBD1	TRBV19	TGTGCCAGTAGTGCATCGACAGGGGGTGACACCATATATTTT	CASSASTGGDTIYF
NA	TRBJ2-6	NA	TRBV6-5	TGTGCCAGCAGTTACGGAGGGGAAGTAGGGGCCAACGGCCTGACTTTC	CASSYGGEVGANGLTF
once	TRBJ2-7	NA	TRBV7-9	TGTTCCAGCATGCACTGGGGGGTGGGCTCCTACGAGCAGTACTTC	CSSMHWGVGSYEQYF
NA	TRBJ2-5	NA	TRBV5-6	TGTGCCAGCAGCCGACGGGGGACCCAGTACTTC	CASSRRGTQYF
NA	TRBJ2-5	NA	TRBV30	TGTGCCTGGAGGGGCAAGGACAAAGAGACCCAGTACTTC	CAWRGKDKETQYF
NA	TRBJ2-7	TRBD1	TRBV19	TGTGCCAGTAGTCGAGGACAGGCTTTGTCCGAGCAGTACTTC	CASSRGQALSEQYF
few	TRBJ1-2	NA	TRBV6-5	TGTGCCAGCAGTTACCCCCCCACCGCAGGTGACTATGGCTACACCTTC	CASSYPPTAGDYGYTF
NA	TRBJ1-2	TRBD1	TRBV7-9	TGTGCCAGCAGCTGGGACAGAGGGGAGCATGGCTACACCTTC	CASSWDRGEHGYTF
NA	TRBJ1-1	NA	TRBV21-1	TGTGCCAGCAGCAAAGTCGCAGGGCGCAGCACTGAAGCTTTCTTT	CASSKVAGRSTEAFF
NA	TRBJ2-2	NA	TRBV11-2	TGTGCCAGCAGCTTAGACAGCGCGAACACCGGGGAGCTGTTTTTT	CASSLDSANTGELFF
NA	TRBJ1-1	NA	TRBV11-2	TGTGCCAGCAGCTTTTACGGCAGCGGGAACACTGAAGCTTTCTTT	CASSFYGSGNTEAFF
NA	TRBJ2-7	TRBD1	TRBV11-2	TGTGCCAGCAGCTTAGATGACCCCCAGGGGGACGAGCAGTACTTC	CASSLDDPQGDEQYF
NA	TRBJ2-1	TRBD1	TRBV5-1	TGCGCCAGCAGCTGGGGACAGGCCCTTTACAATGAGCAGTTCTTC	CASSWGQALYNEQFF
NA	TRBJ1-4	NA	TRBV2	TGTGCCAGTCTTCTCAACCGGGGTGAAAAACTGTTTTTT	CASLLNRGEKLFF
NA	TRBJ2-7	TRBD1	TRBV5-1	TGCGCCAGCAGCGTTACAGGGGTCTCCTACGAGCAGTACTTC	CASSVTGVSYEQYF
once	TRBJ2-3	TRBD2	TRBV15	TGTGCCACCCGAGGGGAGCGGGGGCCAAGCACAGATACGCAGTATTTT	CATRGERGPSTDTQYF
NA	TRBJ1-1	NA	TRBV6-1	TGTGCCAGCACCCTGGCCCTCACTGAAGCTTTCTTT	CASTLALTEAFF
NA	TRBJ1-4	NA	TRBV19	TGTGCCAGTAGTTTAAATCCGGTTGAAAAACTGTTTTTT	CASSLNPVEKLFF